A selection of T cell receptor beta chains follows, all from one sample in a study of blood T cell repertoires in COVID-19. TCRdb's table, derived via immunoSEQ multiplex PCR, lists solely in-frame clones and lacks some. The data contain around 200,000 clones, 88% of them singletons. The specimen sequenced was PBMCs or T cells enriched from blood (not recorded which). The receptors originated from a woman aged 25-40 years who had recovered from COVID-19. CDR3s include the opening cysteine and the closing phenylalanine or tryptophan. Fields, in order: V gene, J gene, CDR3 protein.

v_gene: TRBV9; j_gene: TRBJ1-3; CDR3aa: CASSVGRGPGNTIYF
v_gene: TRBV9; j_gene: TRBJ2-6; CDR3aa: CASSEGAGANVLTF
v_gene: TRBV25-1; j_gene: TRBJ2-1; CDR3aa: CASTERAQGGNEQFF
v_gene: TRBV3-1/TRBV3-2; j_gene: TRBJ1-2; CDR3aa: CASSQEGDKGYGYTF
v_gene: TRBV23-1; j_gene: TRBJ1-4; CDR3aa: CASRRRGRGVNEKLFF
v_gene: TRBV10-3; j_gene: TRBJ1-4; CDR3aa: CAISEGTASNEKLFF
v_gene: TRBV4-3; j_gene: TRBJ2-7; CDR3aa: CASSPSGGGAYEQYF
v_gene: TRBV5-1; j_gene: TRBJ2-1; CDR3aa: CASSLGGPSYNEQFF
v_gene: TRBV9; j_gene: TRBJ2-5; CDR3aa: CASSDRYQETQYF
v_gene: TRBV6-5; j_gene: TRBJ2-7; CDR3aa: CASRAGTGLYEQYF
v_gene: TRBV7-3; j_gene: TRBJ1-1; CDR3aa: CASSLTPVMGAAFF
v_gene: TRBV4-3; j_gene: TRBJ1-2; CDR3aa: CASSQETDRSYGYTF
v_gene: TRBV6-5; j_gene: TRBJ2-1; CDR3aa: CASSYSGLAGGNEQFF
v_gene: TRBV18; j_gene: TRBJ1-2; CDR3aa: CASSPGGDDGYTF
v_gene: TRBV19; j_gene: TRBJ1-6; CDR3aa: CATAGWTGSNSPLHF
v_gene: TRBV4-3; j_gene: TRBJ1-4; CDR3aa: CASSQSSGGNEKLFF
v_gene: TRBV19; j_gene: TRBJ2-1; CDR3aa: CASKVTGQTSYNEQFF
v_gene: TRBV7-3; j_gene: TRBJ2-1; CDR3aa: CASSRGQHRSNEQFF
v_gene: TRBV19; j_gene: TRBJ1-1; CDR3aa: CASSISVNTEAFF
v_gene: TRBV6-5; j_gene: TRBJ1-1; CDR3aa: CASSQAGTEAFF
v_gene: TRBV6-5; j_gene: TRBJ1-2; CDR3aa: CASRSDTESYGYTF
v_gene: TRBV29-1; j_gene: TRBJ1-1; CDR3aa: CSATTGMSTEAFF
v_gene: TRBV19; j_gene: TRBJ2-3; CDR3aa: CASNFDRDTHTDTQYF
v_gene: TRBV7-3; j_gene: TRBJ2-1; CDR3aa: CASSSPLAGGKQFF
v_gene: TRBV5-1; j_gene: TRBJ1-2; CDR3aa: CASRPGTNYGYTF
v_gene: TRBV29-1; j_gene: TRBJ2-7; CDR3aa: CSAWAEPYEQYF
v_gene: TRBV5-1; j_gene: TRBJ1-1; CDR3aa: CASSATGRVMNTEAFF
v_gene: TRBV7-9; j_gene: TRBJ1-1; CDR3aa: CASSPAKIGPFDSEAFF
v_gene: TRBV5-1; j_gene: TRBJ2-3; CDR3aa: CASREQGATDTQYF
v_gene: TRBV9; j_gene: TRBJ1-6; CDR3aa: CASSVSGYNSPLHF
v_gene: TRBV9; j_gene: TRBJ1-2; CDR3aa: CASAGGANYGYTF
v_gene: TRBV6-6; j_gene: TRBJ1-1; CDR3aa: CASRDRGLNTEAFF
v_gene: TRBV13; j_gene: TRBJ1-1; CDR3aa: CASSPETGVDTEAFF
v_gene: TRBV13; j_gene: TRBJ2-2; CDR3aa: CASSARDRDVANTGELFF
v_gene: TRBV2; j_gene: TRBJ1-1; CDR3aa: CASIPPGSGVFDEAFF
v_gene: TRBV5-4; j_gene: TRBJ1-2; CDR3aa: CASSLVTAANYGYTF
v_gene: TRBV4-1; j_gene: TRBJ1-5; CDR3aa: CASSQGGGSQPQHF
v_gene: TRBV7-7; j_gene: TRBJ2-2; CDR3aa: CASSSGTSGGGELFF
v_gene: TRBV3-1/TRBV3-2; j_gene: TRBJ2-2; CDR3aa: CASSQALRGSTGELFF
v_gene: TRBV7-6; j_gene: TRBJ2-3; CDR3aa: CASRPPGQGTDTQYF
v_gene: TRBV11-1; j_gene: TRBJ1-1; CDR3aa: CASSLNRGAEAFF
v_gene: TRBV7-8; j_gene: TRBJ1-2; CDR3aa: CASSLINRGSSYGYTF
v_gene: TRBV4-3; j_gene: TRBJ2-1; CDR3aa: CASSQKKGTGLRDEQFF
v_gene: TRBV6-2/TRBV6-3; j_gene: TRBJ1-5; CDR3aa: CASTPRGLGNQPQHF
v_gene: TRBV27; j_gene: TRBJ2-5; CDR3aa: CASSLWGTSRETQYF
v_gene: TRBV29-1; j_gene: TRBJ2-2; CDR3aa: CSVRDFDSTGELFF
v_gene: TRBV9; j_gene: TRBJ2-5; CDR3aa: CASSTLGVQETQYF
v_gene: TRBV4-3; j_gene: TRBJ1-1; CDR3aa: CASSQDRTLRAEAFF
v_gene: TRBV5-1; j_gene: TRBJ2-6; CDR3aa: CASSLDRGGANVLTF
v_gene: TRBV28; j_gene: TRBJ1-4; CDR3aa: CVSATNEKLFF
v_gene: TRBV6-5; j_gene: TRBJ2-3; CDR3aa: CASSRGVDSTDTQYF
v_gene: TRBV7-9; j_gene: TRBJ2-1; CDR3aa: CASSRSRRTYNEQFF
v_gene: TRBV4-2; j_gene: TRBJ2-1; CDR3aa: CASSQSPGLAGGLYNEQFF